These 29 T cell receptor beta chains share one sample of origin, sequenced in a study of T cells in Graves' hyperthyroidism and ophthalmopathy. Amplified regions were TCR beta CDR3 sequences from RNA transcripts. The HTBI primer set served for first-round RT-PCR of the TCR CDR3. TCRdb ran MiXCR on the multiplex PCR reads and lists one entry per CDR3 protein. The sample contains a few hundred thousand distinct CDR3 sequences, roughly 15% of which appear only once. Sequencing was performed on blood. The receptors derive from a woman in her twenties or thirties with Graves' ophthalmopathy.

This clonotype has only a few counts. The V and J genes are TRBV5-4 and TRBJ1-1; D is unresolved. V gave up 2 bases and J gave up 1 base, with 9 bases separating them. The CDR3 length is 14 residues. The germline gives CDR1 SGHNT, CDR2 YYREEE (reference sequence). CDR3 nucleotides: TGTGCCAGCAGCTTTCGGGCGCAGAACACTGAAGCTTTCTTT. This sequence encodes CASSFRAQNTEAFF.

This clonotype was seen many times. The chain links TRBV25-1 to TRBJ2-3, with unresolved D. The CDR3 runs 15 residues. The germline CDR1 and CDR2 sequences are MGHDK and SYGVNS. V was cut by 2 bases and J by 1 base, with 10 bases left in between. CDR3 amino acids: CASSENGVGTDTQYF. CDR3 coding DNA: TGTGCCAGCAGTGAAAATGGGGTGGGCACAGATACGCAGTATTTT.

The V and J genes are TRBV5-5 and TRBJ2-2; TRBD2 matches at 8 bases. Trimming at V came to 4 bases and at J to 4 bases, leaving 6 bases not matched to a gene. The CDR3 is 15 amino acids. Germline V lookup: CDR1 SGHKS, CDR2 YYEKEE (reference sequence). The CDR3: CASSQNAGGTGELFF. In nucleotides, the CDR3 is TGTGCCAGCAGCCAAAACGCGGGGGGCACCGGGGAGCTGTTTTTT.

The CDR3 DNA sequence: TGCAGTGCTAGGGTACATGGGGTTTGGGAGACCCAGTACTTC. Amino acid sequence: CSARVHGVWETQYF. The rearrangement uses TRBV20-1 and TRBJ2-5; no definite D call. CDR1 DFQATT and CDR2 SNEGSKA come from the germline V gene (reference sequence). V lost 3 bases, J lost 5 bases, and 16 bases lay in between. The CDR3 length is 14 residues.

This clonotype was seen repeatedly, ten times or more. The rearrangement uses TRBV11-3 and TRBJ2-5; tentative D call: TRBD2 (5 bases). CDR3 length: 15 residues. Germline CDR1 and CDR2: SGHNT and YENEEA. Trimming left V 5 bases short and J 1 base short, with 14 bases between. CDR3 nucleotides: TGTGCCAGCAGCCCGCATGGGGAGTTCCAAGAGACCCAGTACTTC. Amino acids: CASSPHGEFQETQYF.

This clonotype showed up many times. J is TRBJ2-1 and V is TRBV7-9; D remains ambiguous. The CDR3 runs 14 residues. Trimming removed 2 bases from V and 3 bases from J, with 8 bases in between. Germline values: CDR1 SEHNR, CDR2 FQNEAQ (reference sequence). CDR3 amino acids: CASSLNLFYNEQFF. The CDR3 DNA reads TGTGCCAGCAGCTTAAACCTTTTCTACAATGAGCAGTTCTTC.

J is TRBJ1-5 and V is TRBV7-9; D is ambiguous. The CDR3 sequence is 14 residues long. Germline V gene lookup returns CDR1 SEHNR and CDR2 FQNEAQ (reference sequence). Trimming removed 3 bases from V and 6 bases from J, with 12 bases in between. The CDR3 nucleotides read TGTGCCAGCAGCTTCGCCGGAACGGGTCAGCCCCAGCATTTT. Translation: CASSFAGTGQPQHF.

As for this clonotype: One base away lies a much larger clone, so this may be a sequencing read error. This rearrangement joins TRBV20-1 to TRBJ2-3; TRBD1 aligns across 9 bases. Germline CDR1 DFQATT, CDR2 SNEGSKA (reference sequence). This CDR3 comprises 15 residues. V shed 3 bases, J shed 2 bases, and the junction held 6 bases outside the gene matches. The CDR3 nucleotides are TGCAGTGCTAGCCCCGGGACAGGGTTCACAGATACGCAGTATTTT. Amino acids: CSASPGTGFTDTQYF.

This clonotype was picked up many times. The chain links TRBV30 to TRBJ2-3; no clear D. Germline V CDR1 and CDR2: GTSNPN, SVGIG (reference sequence). With 2 bases removed from V and 5 bases from J, the gap between germline ends came to 11 bases. This CDR3 has 13 residues. In nucleotides, the CDR3 is TGTGCCTGGAGTTACTGGGGTGTAGATACGCAGTATTTT. Its protein product is CAWSYWGVDTQYF.

This rearrangement joins TRBV9 to TRBJ2-6; 9 bases match TRBD1. Germline CDR1 SGDLS, CDR2 YYNGEE. The CDR3 extends over 18 amino acids. V shed 3 bases, J shed 0 bases, and the junction held 7 bases outside the gene matches. This CDR3 reads CASSEHRGRGSGANVLTF. In DNA form, the CDR3 reads TGTGCCAGCAGCGAACACAGGGGGCGCGGCTCTGGGGCCAACGTCCTGACTTTC.

V usage is TRBV27 and J usage is TRBJ1-1; unclear D gene. This CDR3 has 11 residues. Germline V gives CDR1 MNHEY, CDR2 SMNVEV (reference sequence). V was shortened by 7 bases and J by 5 bases, with 8 bases between the two germline ends. The CDR3 here is CASTSETEAFF. For the CDR3, the DNA is TGTGCCAGCACCTCCGAAACTGAAGCTTTCTTT.

This clonotype has ten or more counts. The chain joins TRBV6-2 or TRBV6-3 to TRBJ1-6; 8 bases match TRBD1. The V gene end was trimmed by 0 bases and the J gene end by 10 bases; junction bases not matched to a gene: 8. Germline V CDR1 and CDR2: MNHEY, SVGEGT. CDR3 size: 16 residues. Here the CDR3 DNA reads TGTGCCAGCAGTTACTCGACAGGGGCCGGCTGGTCACCCCTCCACTTT. Residues: CASSYSTGAGWSPLHF.

This clonotype was found many times. For the CDR3, the DNA is TGTGCCAGCAGCCAGATCAGGGTTACTAATGAAAAACTGTTTTTT. Amino acids: CASSQIRVTNEKLFF. The genes are TRBV11-2 and TRBJ1-4, with TRBD1 as a possible D gene (5 bases). V lost 5 bases and J 2 bases, leaving 12 bases between the germline ends. Germline assignment: CDR1 SGHAT and CDR2 FQNNGV. The length of the CDR3 is 15 residues.

This clonotype was seen repeatedly, ten times or more. The genes are TRBV12-3 or TRBV12-4 and TRBJ2-5; TRBD2 matches 8 bases. V was clipped by 3 bases and J by 1 base; unmatched bases: 7. This CDR3 comprises 16 residues. The DNA for the CDR3 is TGTGCCAGCAGTTTTTTCACCGGGACTAGCCAAGAGACCCAGTACTTC. This sequence encodes CASSFFTGTSQETQYF.

V and J are TRBV11-2 and TRBJ2-7; 8 nucleotides match TRBD1. With 5 bases clipped from V and 3 bases from J, the junction kept 12 bases outside the gene matches. Germline CDR1 is SGHAT and CDR2 is FQNNGV. The CDR3 totals 16 residues. The CDR3, as DNA: TGTGCCAGCAGCCCCGGTACGGGACAGGATATCTACGAGCAGTACTTC. It specifies CASSPGTGQDIYEQYF.

The CDR3 protein is CASSLELAGAKDTQYF. Here the CDR3 DNA reads TGTGCCAGCAGCTTAGAACTAGCGGGGGCGAAAGATACGCAGTATTTT. J is TRBJ2-3 and V is TRBV11-2; 11 bases agree with TRBD2. The V gene's germline CDR1 is SGHAT and CDR2 FQNNGV. J gave up 5 bases and V 0 bases, and 4 bases lay outside the gene matches. There are 16 residues in the CDR3.

The gene calls are TRBV10-3 and TRBJ2-3, with D unclear. The CDR3 has 15 amino acids. Germline CDR1 and CDR2: ENHRY and SYGVKD. The germline V and J ends were trimmed by 6 bases and 4 bases, with 17 bases remaining between them. CDR3 bases: TGTGCCATCAGAAGGACCATAGTGAGGTCAGATACGCAGTATTTT. Translated: CAIRRTIVRSDTQYF.

This clonotype was seen at least ten times. V is TRBV7-8 and J is TRBJ2-1; D remains unclear. CDR1 and CDR2 (germline): SGHVS, FQNEAQ. The CDR3 sequence is 13 residues long. The V end lost 6 bases, the J end lost 1 base, and 7 bases lay between the germline ends. The CDR3 spells CASRSRSYNEQFF. The CDR3 DNA follows: TGTGCCAGCAGATCTAGATCCTACAATGAGCAGTTCTTC.

With respect to this clonotype: This may stem from a read error, because a much larger clone lies one nucleotide away. The conserved closing phenylalanine or tryptophan is absent in this CDR3, likely reflecting a read error. This rearrangement joins TRBV24-1 to TRBJ2-1; TRBD1 is a possible D gene (6 bases). The CDR3 runs 18 residues. Trimming pared 4 bases from V and 7 bases from J, leaving 25 bases between. In germline, CDR1 is KGHDR, CDR2 SFDVKD. In DNA form, the CDR3 reads TGTGCCACCAGTGACCCCGGGACACCCCCTTTCATGAAAAATGAGCAGTTCCTC. Protein product: CATSDPGTPPFMKNEQFL.

This clonotype was seen only a few times. The J gene is TRBJ1-2, the V gene TRBV10-3, with D hard to call. Germline V CDR1 and CDR2: ENHRY, SYGVKD. Trimming took off 2 bases at V and 4 bases at J, with 14 bases between the two ends. The CDR3 is 15 amino acids. CDR3 residues: CAISEPKKVAYGYTF. In DNA form, the CDR3 reads TGTGCCATCAGTGAGCCAAAAAAGGTCGCCTATGGCTACACCTTC.

This clonotype was counted ten times or more. Here the CDR3 reads CASTRRGSQETQYF. Here the CDR3 DNA reads TGTGCCAGCACCCGACGAGGGAGCCAAGAGACCCAGTACTTC. The chain employs TRBV28 and TRBJ2-5, with D possibly TRBD2 on 5 matching bases. The V gene lost 7 bases and the J gene lost 1 base, with 13 bases spanning the gap. This CDR3 has 14 amino acids. CDR1 and CDR2 from the germline V gene are MDHEN and SYDVKM.

The rearrangement joins TRBV9 to TRBJ2-5; D may be TRBD2 (5 bases). V was trimmed by 4 bases and J by 1 base, leaving 14 bases between them. CDR3 size: 15 residues. Per germline, CDR1 SGDLS and CDR2 YYNGEE. This chain's CDR3 is CASSTRDRIQETQYF. In DNA, the CDR3 is TGTGCCAGCAGCACTAGGGATAGGATCCAAGAGACCCAGTACTTC.

This clonotype was recorded at least ten times. The V call is TRBV7-9, the J call TRBJ2-1, with D possibly being TRBD2 (6 bases). Per germline, CDR1 SEHNR and CDR2 FQNEAQ (reference sequence). This CDR3 spans 13 amino acids. The V gene lost 1 base and the J gene lost 9 bases, with 10 bases spanning the gap. The CDR3 spells CASSLGGVSEQFF. CDR3 sequence (DNA): TGTGCCAGCAGCTTAGGGGGGGTTAGTGAGCAGTTCTTC.

This clonotype was counted many times. This chain joins TRBV20-1 and TRBJ2-5, with 15 bases matching TRBD2. CDR1 DFQATT and CDR2 SNEGSKA come from the germline V gene (reference sequence). After removal of 1 base from V and 5 bases from J, the junction contained 2 bases not matched to a gene. The CDR3 has 15 amino acids. This chain's CDR3 is CSARVGLAGGETQYF. The CDR3 coding sequence is TGCAGTGCTAGAGTCGGACTAGCGGGGGGGGAGACCCAGTACTTC.

The sample holds many counts of this clonotype. This chain's CDR3 is CASSYGGSGNEQFF. CDR3 bases: TGTGCCAGCAGTTATGGCGGGAGTGGCAATGAGCAGTTCTTC. V gene TRBV12-3 or TRBV12-4 combines with J gene TRBJ2-1; 7 bases align to TRBD2. The CDR3 consists of 14 residues. The ends lost 4 bases at V and 6 bases at J; junction bases unmatched: 6.

There are many counts of this clonotype. The chain has TRBV2 and TRBJ1-2, with D perhaps matching TRBD1 (5 bases). The germline CDR1 and CDR2 sequences are SNHLY and FYNNEI. The CDR3 totals 14 residues. Trimming removed 4 bases from V and 6 bases from J, with 15 bases in between. The CDR3 loop reads CASSVGPGEDGYTF. The CDR3 nucleotides are TGTGCCAGCAGTGTGGGTCCGGGGGAGGATGGCTACACCTTC.

This clonotype came up many times. The chain carries TRBV6-5 and TRBJ2-6, with TRBD1 identical over 10 bases. The germline gives CDR1 MNHEY, CDR2 SVGAGI. The CDR3 has 19 residues. V shed 2 bases and J 4 bases; nucleotides not matched to a gene: 11. The CDR3 coding sequence is TGTGCCAGCAGTTACCGTCCTCCGGGACAGGGGACCGGGGCCAACGTCCTGACTTTC. Its protein is CASSYRPPGQGTGANVLTF.

This chain links TRBV9 with TRBJ1-2; D gene uncertain. The CDR3 totals 11 residues. CDR1 and CDR2 from the germline V gene are SGDLS and YYNGEE. Trimming removed 4 bases from V and 8 bases from J, with 9 bases in between. For the CDR3, the DNA is TGTGCCAGCAGCTCTCGGCTCGGCTACACCTTC. Translated, it gives CASSSRLGYTF.

The chain employs TRBV12-3 or TRBV12-4 and TRBJ2-3; 15 bases are a match to TRBD2. The CDR3 totals 18 residues. The V segment lost 6 bases and the J segment 0 bases; nucleotides outside the gene matches: 7. The CDR3 here is CASSGTSGGIPSTDTQYF. The DNA for the CDR3 is TGTGCCAGCAGCGGGACTAGCGGGGGGATACCTAGCACAGATACGCAGTATTTT.